A single sample gave rise to the 31 T cell receptor beta chains below, sequenced in a study of patients and donors after allogeneic stem cell transplantation. One entry per CDR3 protein results from TCRdb running MiXCR on the RT-PCR reads. This sample has 200,000 to 250,000 distinct CDR3 sequences, with around 14% found just once. Source material: blood, either unsorted or a sorted T cell fraction (not recorded which). These receptors all stem from a human donor who was either an allogeneic HSCT recipient or a stem cell or donor lymphocyte infusion donor (not recorded which). It is not recorded whose cells these are; they may come from a transplant donor.

This clonotype was picked up many times. The rearrangement joins TRBV24-1 to TRBJ2-1, with D possibly being TRBD1 or TRBD2 (5 bases each). V lost 4 bases and J 5 bases, leaving 20 bases between the germline ends. This CDR3 spans 17 amino acids. CDR1 is KGHDR and CDR2 is SFDVKD in the germline V gene. CDR3 in amino acids: CATSDPRSGTDDNEQFF. In DNA form, the CDR3 reads TGTGCCACCAGTGACCCCAGGTCGGGGACGGATGACAATGAGCAGTTCTTC.

The genes are TRBV2 and TRBJ2-7; D is perhaps TRBD2 (6 bases). In germline, CDR1 is SNHLY, CDR2 FYNNEI. This CDR3 is 15 amino acids long. Trimming cost V 7 bases and J 0 bases, with 16 bases left between them. The CDR3 DNA follows: TGTGCCAGCAAACTTGGGACTTCCAGCTCCTACGAGCAGTACTTC. Protein: CASKLGTSSSYEQYF. Supplemented by reference TRBV2 and TRBJ2-7, the full variable domain reads EPEVTQTPSHQVTQMGQEVILRCVPISNHLYFYWYRQILGQKVEFLVSFYNNEISEKSEIFDDQFSVERPDGSNFTLKIRSTKLEDSAMYFCASKLGTSSSYEQYFGPGTRLTVT.

This clonotype has a count of ten or more. The chain has TRBV12-3 or TRBV12-4 and TRBJ2-7; D unclear. Trimming shortened V by 6 bases and J by 3 bases, and 12 bases separated the two germline ends. This CDR3 has 13 residues. This chain's CDR3 is CASSMASIYEQYF. The CDR3 DNA reads TGTGCCAGCAGCATGGCCAGCATCTACGAGCAGTACTTC.

This clonotype occurred a few times. V gene TRBV5-6 combines with J gene TRBJ1-2, with 7 nucleotides matching TRBD1. Germline CDR1 reads SGHDT; CDR2 reads YYEEEE. V gave up 6 bases and J gave up 8 bases; unmatched junction bases: 19. The CDR3 runs 16 residues. The CDR3: CASIQGRGPAFWGYTF. The DNA for the CDR3 is TGTGCCAGCATCCAAGGAAGGGGGCCAGCCTTTTGGGGCTACACCTTC.

The sample holds a few counts of this clonotype. The rearrangement links TRBV6-5 to TRBJ2-7; no firm D call. V was clipped by 0 bases and J by 2 bases, with 8 bases between them. CDR1 is MNHEY, CDR2 SVGAGI, per germline. This CDR3 is built from 14 residues. Here the CDR3 reads CASSYSIMAYEQYF. The DNA for the CDR3 is TGTGCCAGCAGTTACTCGATTATGGCCTACGAGCAGTACTTC.

This clonotype has a count of ten or more. V and J are TRBV30 and TRBJ1-1; D remains unclear. The CDR3 is 15 residues long. Trimming pared 2 bases from V and 3 bases from J, leaving 16 bases between. The germline V gene has CDR1 GTSNPN and CDR2 SVGIG (reference sequence). The CDR3 spells CAWSPSLGSYTEAFF. The CDR3, as DNA: TGTGCCTGGAGTCCCTCCCTGGGCAGCTACACTGAAGCTTTCTTT.

This clonotype was picked up a small number of times. This chain connects TRBV7-6 to TRBJ2-7; D is perhaps TRBD2 (6 bases). The CDR3 has 14 amino acids. V shed 1 base and J shed 2 bases, with 9 bases lying between them. In germline, CDR1 is SGHVS, CDR2 FNYEAQ. Written as DNA, the CDR3 is TGTGCCAGCAGCTTAGAGGCGGGGCCCTACGAGCAGTACTTC. Protein sequence: CASSLEAGPYEQYF.

This clonotype was counted only a few times. The chain uses TRBV20-1 and TRBJ1-1, with unresolved D. CDR1 is DFQATT, CDR2 SNEGSKA, per germline (reference sequence). This CDR3 has 12 residues. With 6 bases removed from V and 7 bases from J, the gap between germline ends came to 15 bases. The CDR3 is CSANPRGLEAFF. In DNA, the CDR3 is TGCAGTGCAAACCCTCGAGGCCTTGAAGCTTTCTTT.

This clonotype turned up a few times. V is TRBV6-6 and J is TRBJ2-7; weak D call: TRBD1 (5 bases). V lost 4 bases to trimming and J lost 5 bases, with 9 bases between them. The germline CDR1 and CDR2 sequences are MNHNY and SVGAGI (reference sequence). The CDR3 runs to 12 residues. The CDR3 DNA reads TGTGCCAGCAGTTGGGGCAGGGACGAGCAGTACTTC. It codes for CASSWGRDEQYF.

This clonotype was seen at least ten times. This chain joins TRBV5-1 and TRBJ2-2, with 10 bases fitting TRBD2. CDR1 and CDR2 from the germline V gene are SGHRS and YFSETQ. The CDR3 covers 17 residues. The V segment lost 2 bases and the J segment 2 bases; nucleotides outside the gene matches: 6. Written as DNA, the CDR3 is TGCGCCAGCAGCTTTAGCGGGGGGACGACTAACACCGGGGAGCTGTTTTTT. Amino acids: CASSFSGGTTNTGELFF. Looking up the rest from reference TRBV5-1 and TRBJ2-2 gives the full variable domain: KAGVTQTPRYLIKTRGQQVTLSCSPISGHRSVSWYQQTPGQGLQFLFEYFSETQRNKGNFPGRFSGRQFSNSRSEMNVSTLELGDSALYLCASSFSGGTTNTGELFFGEGSRLTVL.

This clonotype turned up a few times. The chain is built from TRBV5-5 and TRBJ2-1, with no clear D. Deletions cut 4 bases from V and 5 bases from J, with 10 bases between. The CDR3 is 13 residues long. The germline V gene has CDR1 SGHKS and CDR2 YYEKEE (reference sequence). CDR3 sequence reads: CASSLGPNNEQFF. As DNA, the CDR3 is TGTGCCAGCAGCCTCGGACCCAACAATGAGCAGTTCTTC.

This clonotype came up many times. CDR3 coding DNA: TGTGCCAGCAGCTCCCGGGACGTAGTTTCCTACGAGCAGTACTTC. Protein: CASSSRDVVSYEQYF. This chain links TRBV7-8 with TRBJ2-7; D possibly matches TRBD1 or TRBD2 (5 bases each). The CDR3 covers 15 residues. The germline V gene encodes CDR1 SGHVS and CDR2 FQNEAQ. V was shortened by 4 bases and J by 1 base, with 14 bases between the two germline ends.

This clonotype has more than one count but fewer than ten. The chain joins TRBV6-4 to TRBJ2-1; D ambiguous. Trimming shortened V by 4 bases and J by 8 bases, and 15 bases separated the two germline ends. Per the germline V gene, CDR1 is MRHNA and CDR2 is SNTAGT. This CDR3 has 14 amino acids. CDR3 in DNA: TGTGCCAGCAGTGCGCGAGTAACGAGCGATGAGCAGTTCTTC. This translates into CASSARVTSDEQFF.

The V and J genes are TRBV7-9 and TRBJ2-4, with unresolved D. V lost 7 bases, J lost 0 bases, and 7 bases lay in between. This CDR3 comprises 13 residues. Germline CDR1 reads SEHNR; CDR2 reads FQNEAQ (reference sequence). CDR3 nucleotide sequence: TGTGCCAGCAAACCCGGAGCCAAAAACATTCAGTACTTC. Its translation: CASKPGAKNIQYF.

Ten or more counts support this clonotype. V is TRBV15 and J is TRBJ2-3; 7 bases fit TRBD2. CDR1 and CDR2 (germline): LNHNV, YYDKDF (reference sequence). This CDR3 has 15 amino acids. V shed 0 bases, J shed 2 bases, and the junction held 2 bases outside the gene matches. The CDR3 region is CATSREGGVTDTQYF. In DNA, the CDR3 is TGTGCCACCAGCAGAGAGGGGGGGGTCACAGATACGCAGTATTTT.

This clonotype has just a few counts. This chain uses TRBV29-1 with TRBJ2-7; 7 bases map to TRBD1. V shed 4 bases and J 6 bases; nucleotides not matched to a gene: 3. CDR1 and CDR2 (germline): SQVTM, ANQGSEA. This CDR3 comprises 11 residues. The CDR3 here is CSVATGVEQYF. The CDR3, as DNA: TGCAGCGTTGCTACAGGGGTCGAGCAGTACTTC.

The V call is TRBV19, the J call TRBJ2-7; the D is unclear. This CDR3 has 13 residues. Germline V lookup: CDR1 LNHDA, CDR2 SQIVND (reference sequence). V was clipped by 5 bases and J by 2 bases, with 10 bases between them. DNA for the CDR3: TGTGCCAGTAGTTTCGGCAGAGCCTACGAGCAGTACTTC. Translating gives CASSFGRAYEQYF.

The rearrangement links TRBV6-5 to TRBJ2-3, with 8 bases identical to TRBD2. The CDR3 is 17 residues long. Trimming cost V 2 bases and J 6 bases; bases outside gene matches: 13. Germline V lookup: CDR1 MNHEY, CDR2 SVGAGI. CDR3 nucleotides: TGTGCCAGCAGTTACCCCCCCGGACCGGGGGGGCCGGATACGCAGTATTTT. Translating it yields CASSYPPGPGGPDTQYF.

This clonotype came up many times. This chain connects TRBV4-2 to TRBJ1-2; 7 bases fit TRBD1. J gave up 2 bases and V 0 bases, and 12 bases lay outside the gene matches. This CDR3 has 18 residues. Germline V CDR1 and CDR2: LGHNA, YNFKEQ. CDR3 in amino acids: CASSQDLPGTAVNYGYTF. The CDR3 DNA sequence: TGTGCCAGCAGCCAAGACTTACCGGGGACAGCCGTAAACTATGGCTACACCTTC.

The gene calls are TRBV5-1 and TRBJ2-3; TRBD1 matches 7 bases. The ends lost 0 bases at V and 6 bases at J; junction bases unmatched: 10. Per germline, CDR1 SGHRS and CDR2 YFSETQ. This CDR3 has 16 residues. The CDR3 DNA is TGCGCCAGCAGCTTGGGATCGGGACAGTGGGGGGATACGCAGTATTTT. This translates into CASSLGSGQWGDTQYF.

This clonotype was observed at least ten times. The chain employs TRBV7-2 and TRBJ1-1; D remains unclear. The CDR3 is made up of 12 amino acids. Germline V lookup: CDR1 SGHTA, CDR2 FQGNSA. V lost 4 bases and J lost 4, with 7 bases in between. The chain's CDR3 is CASSYRVTEAFF. CDR3 DNA sequence: TGTGCCAGCAGCTATAGGGTCACTGAAGCTTTCTTT.

In its sample, this clonotype was seen a few times. This rearrangement joins TRBV20-1 to TRBJ2-7; 9 bases agree with TRBD2. The CDR3 has 14 amino acids. Per the germline V gene, CDR1 is DFQATT and CDR2 is SNEGSKA (reference sequence). J gave up 2 bases and V 6 bases, and 8 bases lay outside the gene matches. For the CDR3, the DNA is TGCAGTGCAACACCGGGACTAGCCACCTACGAGCAGTACTTC. Translation: CSATPGLATYEQYF.

A few counts support this clonotype. V and J are TRBV4-2 and TRBJ2-2, with 14 bases aligning to TRBD2. Looked up from germline, CDR1 is LGHNA and CDR2 is YNFKEQ. V dropped 7 bases and J dropped 5; count of bases not matched to a gene: 15. The CDR3 consists of 19 residues. The CDR3 reads CASNPRPGTSGRGTGELFF. CDR3 in DNA: TGTGCCAGCAACCCTCGTCCCGGGACTAGCGGGAGAGGTACCGGGGAGCTGTTTTTT.

This clonotype was counted at least ten times. The chain recombines TRBV20-1 with TRBJ1-2, with 8 bases fitting TRBD1. Germline loops: CDR1 DFQATT, CDR2 SNEGSKA (reference sequence). Trimming cost V 7 bases and J 9 bases; bases outside gene matches: 10. The CDR3 spans 12 residues. CDR3 in amino acids: CSVMGQVGSYTF. In nucleotides, the CDR3 is TGCAGTGTCATGGGACAGGTGGGGAGCTACACCTTC.

This clonotype was picked up a small number of times. J is TRBJ2-5 and V is TRBV10-3; either TRBD1 or TRBD2 may fit D (5 bases each). V was shortened by 3 bases and J by 0 bases, with 20 bases between the two germline ends. Germline CDR1 ENHRY, CDR2 SYGVKD. The CDR3 sequence is 18 residues long. The CDR3 here is CAISEGRGIGGYQETQYF. CDR3 bases: TGTGCCATCAGTGAAGGTCGTGGGATTGGGGGTTACCAAGAGACCCAGTACTTC.

The CDR3 DNA sequence: TGTGCCAGCAGCCGGACTAGCGGGACCCCCTACGAGCAGTACTTC. Its translation is CASSRTSGTPYEQYF. The J gene is TRBJ2-7, the V gene TRBV11-1; 12 nucleotides agree with TRBD2. The CDR3 has 15 amino acids. V dropped 5 bases and J dropped 2; count of bases not matched to a gene: 4. CDR1 is SGHAT, CDR2 FQDESV, per germline (reference sequence).

This clonotype turned up a few times. This chain joins TRBV29-1 and TRBJ2-1; 10 bases map to TRBD2. J lost 14 bases, V lost 3 bases, and 16 bases had no gene match. CDR1 is SQVTM, CDR2 ANQGSEA, per germline. This CDR3 has 15 amino acids. The CDR3 loop is CSVDSGGGLAPQKFF. CDR3 in DNA: TGCAGCGTTGATTCAGGCGGGGGACTAGCGCCCCAAAAGTTCTTC.

This chain uses TRBV2 with TRBJ1-5, with D perhaps matching TRBD1 (6 bases). CDR3 length equals 16 residues. The V gene's germline CDR1 is SNHLY and CDR2 FYNNEI. V lost 6 bases to trimming and J lost 1 base, with 16 bases between them. The CDR3 protein is CASSQQGWVSNQPQHF. CDR3 bases: TGTGCCAGCAGCCAACAGGGTTGGGTAAGCAATCAGCCCCAGCATTTT.

The V and J genes are TRBV20-1 and TRBJ2-3; a weak D match, TRBD1 (6 bases). V shed 5 bases and J shed 6 bases, with 12 bases lying between them. This CDR3 comprises 12 residues. Germline values: CDR1 DFQATT, CDR2 SNEGSKA (reference sequence). The CDR3 here is CSAQDRRDTQYF. As DNA, the CDR3 is TGCAGTGCTCAGGACAGACGGGATACGCAGTATTTT.

The gene calls are TRBV7-9 and TRBJ2-3, with 9 bases matching TRBD2. This CDR3 is built from 16 residues. The germline V gene encodes CDR1 SEHNR and CDR2 FQNEAQ (reference sequence). J was trimmed by 1 base and V by 6 bases; bases with no gene match: 8. This chain's CDR3 is CASRPGTSWRTDTQYF. The CDR3 DNA reads as TGTGCCAGCAGGCCTGGGACTAGCTGGCGCACAGATACGCAGTATTTT. Full variable domain (remainder filled in from reference TRBV7-9 and TRBJ2-3): DTGVSQNPRHKITKRGQNVTFRCDPISEHNRLYWYRQTLGQGPEFLTYFQNEAQLEKSRLLSDRFSAERPKGSFSTLEIQRTEQGDSAMYLCASRPGTSWRTDTQYFGPGTRLTVL.

The rearrangement uses TRBV10-3 and TRBJ2-1; no definite D call. The CDR3 is 13 amino acids. V lost 3 bases to trimming and J lost 10 bases, with 13 bases between them. Germline V lookup: CDR1 ENHRY, CDR2 SYGVKD. The CDR3 region has the DNA TGTGCCATCAGTGAACAGCAGGATGCGGAGCAGTTCTTC. Protein product: CAISEQQDAEQFF.